This is a list of T cell receptor beta chains from one sample in a study of shared clonotypes between healthy human individuals. Method: immunoSEQ multiplex PCR; TCRdb's copy keeps in-frame clones and lacks some. The sample consists of around 1.9 million clones, over 85% of them appearing once. Sequenced material: naive CD8+ T cells from PBMCs. These receptors were obtained from a man between 18 and 35 years old in good health. Some clones in this sample may be carry-over from other donors' samples. CDR3s include the opening cysteine and the closing phenylalanine or tryptophan. D genes are given only for firm matches. Clone size is not always given. Where it is, it says once, few, many or a class for expanded clones.

V gene	J gene	D gene	clone size	CDR3 protein	CDR3 DNA
TRBV28	TRBJ1-2	TRBD1	once	CATRGQGAYYGYTF	TGTGCCACCAGGGGTCAGGGGGCTTACTATGGCTACACCTTC
TRBV7-9	TRBJ2-2	TRBD2	-	CASSQGRAGAYTGELFF	TGTGCCAGCAGCCAGGGCCGAGCGGGGGCTTACACCGGGGAGCTGTTTTTT
TRBV7-6	TRBJ2-1	TRBD2	once	CASSLSGGRIGDEQFF	TGTGCCAGCAGCTTATCGGGCGGGAGAATTGGCGATGAGCAGTTCTTC
TRBV10-3	TRBJ2-7	TRBD2	-	CAISEQGEGSYEQYF	TGTGCCATCAGTGAACAAGGGGAGGGATCCTACGAGCAGTACTTC
TRBV6-5	TRBJ2-7	-	-	CASSASPYEQYF	TGTGCCAGCAGTGCCAGCCCCTACGAGCAGTACTTC
TRBV6-6	TRBJ2-7	-	once	CASSYPSPEQYF	TGTGCCAGCAGTTACCCTAGTCCCGAGCAGTACTTC
TRBV5-1	TRBJ1-2	-	-	CASSLRVQEGLGYTF	TGCGCCAGCAGTCTACGGGTGCAGGAGGGATTAGGCTACACCTTC
TRBV7-9	TRBJ2-3	TRBD2	-	CASSLGLAGGRTDTQYF	TGTGCCAGCAGCTTAGGACTAGCGGGAGGACGCACAGATACGCAGTATTTT
TRBV7-2	TRBJ2-3	TRBD2	once	CASSLLRLAGAGDTQYF	TGTGCCAGCAGCTTATTAAGACTAGCGGGAGCAGGAGATACGCAGTATTTT
TRBV5-6	TRBJ1-5	TRBD1	-	CASSFRGVGQPQHF	TGTGCCAGCAGCTTCAGGGGGGTTGGTCAGCCCCAGCATTTT
TRBV7-8	TRBJ2-5	TRBD1	-	CASSGDRGSRETQYF	TGTGCCAGCAGCGGAGACAGGGGGAGTCGGGAGACCCAGTACTTC
TRBV27	TRBJ2-2	TRBD2	-	CASSLTGGGRTGELFF	TGTGCCAGCAGTCTAACCGGGGGGGGGCGCACCGGGGAGCTGTTTTTT
TRBV11-3	TRBJ2-1	-	once	CASSSRKGGNEQFF	TGTGCCAGCAGCTCGAGAAAGGGGGGTAATGAGCAGTTCTTC
TRBV9	TRBJ2-5	-	-	CASSGGGPETQYF	TGTGCCAGCAGCGGCGGAGGCCCGGAGACCCAGTACTTC
TRBV27	TRBJ2-7	-	-	CASSLSGRTYEQYF	TGTGCCAGCAGTTTATCGGGCAGAACCTACGAGCAGTACTTC
TRBV27	TRBJ2-7	TRBD2	once	CASSPLAGESPYEQYF	TGTGCCAGCAGTCCTCTAGCGGGAGAGTCTCCCTACGAGCAGTACTTC
TRBV30	TRBJ2-7	TRBD2	-	CAWRRVGGRIYEQYF	TGTGCCTGGAGGAGGGTGGGCGGGAGGATCTACGAGCAGTACTTC
TRBV7-8	TRBJ2-7	-	-	CASSLESYEQYF	TGTGCCAGCAGCTTAGAATCCTACGAGCAGTACTTC
TRBV4-1	TRBJ2-7	-	-	CASSQDQGWGSYEQYF	TGCGCCAGCAGCCAAGATCAAGGGTGGGGCTCCTACGAGCAGTACTTC
TRBV18	TRBJ2-1	TRBD2	-	CASSPMISGTHNEQFF	TGTGCCAGCTCACCGATGATTAGCGGGACCCACAATGAGCAGTTCTTC
TRBV27	TRBJ2-1	TRBD2	-	CASSSLAGAYNEQFF	TGTGCCAGCAGTTCACTAGCGGGAGCCTACAATGAGCAGTTCTTC
TRBV28	TRBJ2-7	TRBD2	-	CASSLIPGGPYEQYF	TGTGCCAGCAGTTTAATTCCGGGAGGGCCCTACGAGCAGTACTTC
TRBV10-1	TRBJ2-1	TRBD2	-	CASSPGLTVYNEQFF	TGCGCCAGCAGTCCGGGACTAACTGTCTACAATGAGCAGTTCTTC
TRBV10-1	TRBJ2-1	TRBD1	-	CARGGQGRDEQFF	TGCGCCAGGGGGGGACAGGGACGTGATGAGCAGTTCTTC
TRBV7-6	TRBJ2-5	TRBD1	-	CASQSWTGGETQYF	TGTGCCAGCCAGAGTTGGACAGGGGGGGAGACCCAGTACTTC
TRBV6-5	TRBJ2-5	-	-	CASSPPQGQETQYF	TGTGCCAGCAGTCCCCCACAGGGCCAAGAGACCCAGTACTTC
TRBV10-3	TRBJ2-3	TRBD2	-	CAISESLAGLRADTQYF	TGTGCCATCAGTGAGTCTCTAGCGGGGTTGCGGGCAGATACGCAGTATTTT
TRBV4-1	TRBJ2-5	-	-	CASSQGHRAETQYF	TGCGCCAGCAGCCAAGGTCACAGGGCTGAGACCCAGTACTTC
TRBV7-6	TRBJ1-1	-	-	CASSSVLALGNTEAFF	TGTGCCAGCAGCTCCGTCCTGGCCCTGGGGAACACTGAAGCTTTCTTT
TRBV13	TRBJ2-7	-	-	CASSLRQGMEQYF	TGTGCCAGCAGCTTACGGCAGGGGATGGAGCAGTACTTC
TRBV7-2	TRBJ1-1	-	-	CASSFYGTEAFF	TGTGCCAGCAGCTTTTACGGGACTGAAGCTTTCTTT
TRBV4-1	TRBJ1-4	TRBD1	-	CASSHLGTGPFF	TGCGCCAGCAGCCACCTTGGGACAGGACCGTTTTTT
TRBV5-5	TRBJ2-3	TRBD1	-	CASSLGTGAYPSTDTQYF	TGTGCCAGCAGCTTGGGGACAGGGGCGTACCCTAGCACAGATACGCAGTATTTT
TRBV11-2	TRBJ2-7	-	-	CASSLGAAGTEQYF	TGTGCCAGCAGCTTAGGGGCGGCGGGTACCGAGCAGTACTTC
TRBV9	TRBJ1-1	-	few	CASSPFSTGPEAFF	TGTGCCAGCAGCCCTTTCTCGACAGGTCCTGAAGCTTTCTTT
TRBV18	TRBJ2-5	TRBD2	-	CASSPAGGETQYF	TGTGCCAGCTCACCGGCGGGGGGAGAGACCCAGTACTTC
TRBV19	TRBJ2-1	-	-	CASSVLPSNEQFF	TGTGCCAGTAGCGTACTACCTTCCAATGAGCAGTTCTTC
TRBV27	TRBJ2-7	-	-	CASTGSGEQYF	TGTGCCAGCACCGGGTCGGGCGAGCAGTACTTC
TRBV5-1	TRBJ1-2	-	-	CASSLSGGGGYTF	TGCGCCAGCAGCTTGTCTGGGGGCGGGGGCTACACCTTC